The sequence of this T cell receptor (beta chain) was determined in a study of technical replicates of blood from a handful of donors (dated by TCRdb to 2016 to 2017). The library was produced with the immunoSEQ multiplex PCR assay. Not all clones reach the TCRdb copy of this immuneACCESS table, which keeps in-frame sequences only. Checked studies attribute under half of the gap to unresolved V genes and leave the rest unexplained. Counted in this sample were about 81,000 clones; less than 95% of them appeared once. Roughly 0.26% of the sample belongs to the ten largest clones. Details on this clone: Its antigen remains unidentified. No base quality values were provided; no much bigger clone lies one nucleotide off.

At the junction V is shortened by 4 bases and J by 4 bases, with 17 bases in between. The germline V gene supplies CDR1 SGHDT and CDR2 YYEEEE. The CDR3, from cysteine to phenylalanine, totals 15 residues. Solely the CDR3 DNA is kept, with 45 bases framed from the first base. Specimen: T cells isolated from PBMCs. This sequence originates from a human donor in good health. The V gene is TRBV5-6 and the J gene is TRBJ1-2; the D gene is possibly TRBD1, with 5 bases matching. The CDR3 amino acid sequence is: CASSSLRGRGYGYTF. The base sequence is TGTGCCAGCAGCAGTTTAAGGGGAAGAGGCTATGGCTACACCTTC.